Below are 31 T cell receptor beta chains sequenced from a single sample in a study of Ad26.COV2.S vaccination and SARS-CoV-2 variants. Assay used: immunoSEQ multiplex PCR; TCRdb lists only in-frame clones, some missing. The table has about 350,000 clones, about 85% seen once. Treatment given: around 19 received Ad26.COV2.S at low or high dose, single or two shots; about five received placebo; per-sample allocation not given. Samples analyzed were those drawn on day 63 after the first vaccine or placebo injection. This sample comprised peripheral blood, obtained in a trial of Ad26.COV2.S vaccine versus placebo. All receptors come from a person aged 18 to 65 who received the Ad26.COV2.S COVID-19 vaccine or a placebo.

The gene calls are TRBV3-1 (or the pseudogene TRBV3-2) and TRBJ1-5; 7 bases map to TRBD1. The V gene's germline CDR1 is LGHDT and CDR2 YNNKEL (reference sequence). CDR3 length equals 16 residues. The V and J ends lost 1 base and 3 bases, in that order; junction bases with no gene match: 6. This chain's CDR3 is CASSQVGQVDNQPQHF. DNA for the CDR3: TGTGCCAGCAGCCAAGTAGGACAGGTGGACAATCAGCCCCAGCATTTT.

The gene calls are TRBV11-2 and TRBJ2-7; maybe TRBD2 (5 bases). CDR3 size: 14 residues. Germline lookup yields CDR1 SGHAT and CDR2 FQNNGV. V lost 4 bases, J lost 2 bases, and 12 bases lay in between. The CDR3 DNA sequence: TGTGCCAGCAGCTCTAATGTGAGGGCCTACGAGCAGTACTTC. Its translation: CASSSNVRAYEQYF. The full variable domain, in which reference TRBV11-2 and TRBJ2-7 provide the parts outside the CDR3, is EAGVAQSPRYKIIEKRQSVAFWCNPISGHATLYWYQQILGQGPKLLIQFQNNGVVDDSQLPKDRFSAERLKGVDSTLKIQPAKLEDSAVYLCASSSNVRAYEQYFGPGTRLTVT.

This chain joins TRBV5-1 and TRBJ1-1; 10 nucleotides agree with TRBD1. The length of the CDR3 is 15 residues. Per the germline V gene, CDR1 is SGHRS and CDR2 is YFSETQ. Trimming took 4 bases from V and 5 from J; bases not matched to a gene: 8. The CDR3 spells CASSETGGAGTEAFF. CDR3 bases: TGCGCCAGCAGCGAGACAGGGGGCGCAGGGACTGAAGCTTTCTTT.

J is TRBJ2-5 and V is TRBV9, with D unclear. The V and J ends lost 0 bases and 7 bases respectively, with 7 bases between them. The V gene's germline CDR1 is SGDLS and CDR2 YYNGEE. The CDR3 runs 12 residues. The CDR3 here is CASSVDSATQYF. The CDR3 DNA reads TGTGCCAGCAGCGTAGATTCAGCGACCCAGTACTTC.

J is TRBJ1-5 and V is TRBV6-6; 9 nucleotides match TRBD1. The ends lost 6 bases at V and 11 bases at J; junction bases unmatched: 14. The CDR3 is 15 amino acids. Germline V gives CDR1 MNHNY, CDR2 SVGAGI (reference sequence). CDR3 DNA sequence: TGTGCCAGCAGGCCAACGGGGACAGGGACAATAGCCCAGCATTTT. As protein: CASRPTGTGTIAQHF.

CDR3 loop: CSVQSGTYEQYF. The CDR3 DNA reads as TGCAGCGTTCAATCGGGGACCTACGAGCAGTACTTC. The rearrangement links TRBV29-1 to TRBJ2-7; perhaps TRBD2 as D (5 bases). Germline values: CDR1 SQVTM, CDR2 ANQGSEA. Trimming took 5 bases from V and 2 from J, leaving 10 bases between them. The CDR3 consists of 12 residues.

The chain links TRBV7-2 to TRBJ1-1, with a weak D call TRBD1 (5 bases). Trimming took 3 bases from V and 0 from J, leaving 14 bases between them. From germline, CDR1 is SGHTA and CDR2 FQGNSA. This CDR3 is built from 16 residues. The CDR3 DNA follows: TGTGCCAGCAGCTTCTTTCCAGGGAAGGTGAACACTGAAGCTTTCTTT. It translates to CASSFFPGKVNTEAFF.

The chain combines TRBV28 with TRBJ1-4; D is uncertain. Trimming removed 6 bases from V and 2 bases from J, with 10 bases in between. The CDR3 runs to 14 residues. CDR1 MDHEN and CDR2 SYDVKM come from the germline V gene. CDR3 nucleotide sequence: TGTGCCAGCAGGCTGGGAGGTACTAATGAAAAACTGTTTTTT. Translating it yields CASRLGGTNEKLFF.

This clone was observed once. The V call is TRBV29-1, the J call TRBJ1-2; 10 bases map to TRBD1. J was trimmed by 8 bases and V by 0 bases; bases with no gene match: 12. CDR3 length: 16 amino acids. Germline V lookup: CDR1 SQVTM, CDR2 ANQGSEA. The CDR3 spells CSVEDGPTGTGDGYTF. In DNA form, the CDR3 reads TGCAGCGTTGAAGATGGCCCAACCGGGACAGGGGACGGCTACACCTTC.

This chain connects TRBV7-9 to TRBJ2-1; tentative D call: TRBD2 (6 bases). The CDR3 length is 16 residues. Trimming left V 4 bases short and J 4 bases short, with 17 bases between. The germline V gene encodes CDR1 SEHNR and CDR2 FQNEAQ (reference sequence). The CDR3 nucleotides read TGTGCCAGCAGCTGGATGGGTGGGAGGCTTTACAATGAGCAGTTCTTC. Its protein product is CASSWMGGRLYNEQFF.

This chain joins TRBV5-1 and TRBJ2-7; 12 positions agree with TRBD2. V shed 1 base, J shed 3 bases, and the junction held 8 bases outside the gene matches. In germline, CDR1 is SGHRS, CDR2 YFSETQ. The CDR3 consists of 17 residues. In DNA, the CDR3 is TGCGCCAGCAGCTTGTGGACTAGCGGGGAGTTGGTCTACGAGCAGTACTTC. It encodes CASSLWTSGELVYEQYF.

V and J are TRBV3-1 (or the pseudogene TRBV3-2) and TRBJ1-5; no clear D gene. Germline V gene lookup returns CDR1 LGHDT and CDR2 YNNKEL (reference sequence). V lost 1 base, J lost 7 bases, and 11 bases lay in between. The CDR3 runs 14 residues. The CDR3 sequence: CASSQGRLKQPQHF. CDR3 bases: TGTGCCAGCAGCCAAGGGAGACTTAAGCAGCCCCAGCATTTT.

The gene calls are TRBV7-9 and TRBJ1-1; 7 bases are a match to TRBD1. This CDR3 has 14 amino acids. Looked up from germline, CDR1 is SEHNR and CDR2 is FQNEAQ (reference sequence). The V segment lost 10 bases and the J segment 2 bases; nucleotides outside the gene matches: 10. The CDR3 loop is CATRGFGENTEAFF. CDR3 in DNA: TGTGCCACCAGGGGGTTTGGGGAAAACACTGAAGCTTTCTTT.

The chain is built from TRBV7-2 and TRBJ1-1; D is ambiguous. Germline CDR1 reads SGHTA; CDR2 reads FQGNSA. V gave up 2 bases and J gave up 1 base, with 11 bases separating them. The CDR3 runs to 15 residues. Written as DNA, the CDR3 is TGTGCCAGCAGCTTAAGTTTTAGTAAGAACACTGAAGCTTTCTTT. Translated, it gives CASSLSFSKNTEAFF.

The J gene is TRBJ1-2, the V gene TRBV29-1, with D tentatively TRBD1 (5 bases). The V gene lost 3 bases and the J gene lost 0 bases, with 14 bases spanning the gap. Germline V lookup: CDR1 SQVTM, CDR2 ANQGSEA. CDR3 length: 15 amino acids. The CDR3 spells CSVDSLGTPNYGYTF. CDR3 in DNA: TGCAGCGTTGATTCTCTTGGGACTCCTAACTATGGCTACACCTTC. The whole variable domain, remainder taken from reference TRBV29-1 and TRBJ1-2, is SAVISQKPSRDICQRGTSLTIQCQVDSQVTMMFWYRQQPGQSLTLIATANQGSEATYESGFVIDKFPISRPNLTFSTLTVSNMSPEDSSIYLCSVDSLGTPNYGYTFGSGTRLTVV.

The chain uses TRBV11-3 and TRBJ2-1; weak D call: TRBD1 (6 bases). Trimming stripped 4 bases from V and 4 bases from J, with 14 bases between. Germline V gives CDR1 SGHNT, CDR2 YENEEA. The CDR3 totals 15 residues. The CDR3 is CASSSRLQGYNEQFF. As DNA, the CDR3 is TGTGCCAGCAGCTCTCGACTACAGGGATACAATGAGCAGTTCTTC. Based on the CDR3 plus reference TRBV11-3 and TRBJ2-1, the full variable domain is EAGVVQSPRYKIIEKKQPVAFWCNPISGHNTLYWYLQNLGQGPELLIRYENEEAVDDSQLPKDRFSAERLKGVDSTLKIQPAELGDSAVYLCASSSRLQGYNEQFFGPGTRLTVL.

The chain combines TRBV10-3 with TRBJ2-4; D uncertain. The germline V and J ends were trimmed by 5 bases and 7 bases, with 9 bases remaining between them. The CDR3 sequence is 12 residues long. Germline-derived CDR1 and CDR2 are ENHRY and SYGVKD. CDR3 in amino acids: CAISTDDNIQYF. CDR3 DNA: TGTGCCATCAGTACGGACGACAACATTCAGTACTTC.

J is TRBJ2-7 and V is TRBV7-2, with 12 bases identical to TRBD2. Germline V gene lookup returns CDR1 SGHTA and CDR2 FQGNSA. The CDR3 is 15 amino acids. The V and J ends lost 5 bases and 7 bases, in that order; junction bases with no gene match: 9. The CDR3 protein is CASSMTSGSLGEQYF. CDR3 DNA: TGTGCCAGCAGCATGACTAGCGGGAGTTTAGGGGAGCAGTACTTC.

The J gene is TRBJ1-3, the V gene TRBV30; TRBD1 matches 7 bases. After removal of 5 bases from V and 4 bases from J, the junction contained 8 bases not matched to a gene. This CDR3 contains 14 residues. From germline, CDR1 is GTSNPN and CDR2 SVGIG (reference sequence). This CDR3 reads CAWGTGQFGNTIYF. The CDR3 DNA follows: TGTGCCTGGGGGACGGGACAGTTCGGAAACACCATATATTTT.

J is TRBJ1-2 and V is TRBV6-1, with 8 positions matching TRBD1. V trimming: 2 bases; J trimming: 9 bases; junction bases outside the gene matches: 8. The CDR3 totals 14 residues. Germline V gene sequence: CDR1 MNHNS, CDR2 SASEGT. DNA for the CDR3: TGTGCCAGCAGTGAAACCCTGACAGGGGTGAGCTACACCTTC. As protein: CASSETLTGVSYTF.

This clone occurred a few times. V gene TRBV6-2 or TRBV6-3 combines with J gene TRBJ2-1; 9 positions match TRBD2. Unmatched junction bases numbered 8, after V lost 2 bases and J lost 15 bases. CDR1 and CDR2 (germline): MNHEY, SVGEGT. The CDR3 covers 13 residues. The CDR3 region has the DNA TGTGCCAGCAGTTACGGAATGGCTAGCGGGACGTTCTTC. Translation gives CASSYGMASGTFF.

V gene TRBV7-2 combines with J gene TRBJ1-2; no reliable D call. The V end lost 2 bases, the J end lost 2 bases, and 9 bases lay between the germline ends. The CDR3 totals 14 residues. CDR1 is SGHTA and CDR2 is FQGNSA in the germline V gene. The CDR3 region has the DNA TGTGCCAGCAGCTTAATGTGGCAGAACTATGGCTACACCTTC. Translation: CASSLMWQNYGYTF.

The chain joins TRBV30 to TRBJ2-7; D unclear. Trimming shortened V by 2 bases and J by 6 bases, and 11 bases separated the two germline ends. This CDR3 spans 12 amino acids. Germline CDR1 and CDR2: GTSNPN and SVGIG (reference sequence). CDR3 protein: CAWSPRPGEQYF. In nucleotides, the CDR3 is TGTGCCTGGAGTCCCCGGCCGGGCGAGCAGTACTTC.

This clone was picked up one time. The V call is TRBV7-8, the J call TRBJ2-1; D assignment may be TRBD1 or TRBD2 (5 bases each). Trimming shortened V by 5 bases and J by 5 bases, and 16 bases separated the two germline ends. The germline CDR1 and CDR2 sequences are SGHVS and FQNEAQ. The CDR3 sequence is 15 residues long. Here the CDR3 reads CASSRPWDRDNEQFF. CDR3 DNA: TGTGCCAGCAGCCGGCCCTGGGACCGGGACAATGAGCAGTTCTTC.

This clone has more than one count but fewer than ten. The chain is built from TRBV4-3 and TRBJ2-7; D tentatively fits TRBD1 or TRBD2 (5 bases each). Between the trimmed V and J ends, which lost 3 bases and 4 bases, there was a span of 10 bases. Germline-derived CDR1 and CDR2 are LGHNA and YSLEER. The CDR3 covers 13 residues. As DNA, the CDR3 is TGCGCCAGCAGCCAGGGGGTAGGGTACGAGCAGTACTTC. Residues: CASSQGVGYEQYF.

The V call is TRBV6-5, the J call TRBJ1-1; D gene unclear. The CDR3 has 14 residues. Trimming stripped 2 bases from V and 3 bases from J, with 10 bases between. The germline V gene encodes CDR1 MNHEY and CDR2 SVGAGI. The CDR3 is CASSYARRDTEAFF. The CDR3 DNA reads TGTGCCAGCAGTTACGCCAGACGGGACACTGAAGCTTTCTTT.

The V and J genes are TRBV7-2 and TRBJ2-3; D not certain. Trimming left V 2 bases short and J 3 bases short, with 9 bases between. Germline loops: CDR1 SGHTA, CDR2 FQGNSA. This CDR3 has 14 amino acids. CDR3 residues: CASSLLTFTDTQYF. Here the CDR3 DNA reads TGTGCCAGCAGCTTATTGACATTTACAGATACGCAGTATTTT.

With regard to this clone: Other DNA sequences within the sample encode an identical CDR3. V gene TRBV12-3 or TRBV12-4 combines with J gene TRBJ1-5, with no clear D. The CDR3 totals 13 residues. V was trimmed by 3 bases and J by 1 base, leaving 4 bases between them. The DNA for the CDR3 is TGTGCCAGCAGTTTGATAAGCAATCAGCCCCAGCATTTT. It specifies CASSLISNQPQHF.

The J gene is TRBJ1-6, the V gene TRBV30; TRBD1 aligns across 12 bases. Trimming removed 2 bases from V and 9 bases from J; junction bases left unmatched: 11. The germline V gene has CDR1 GTSNPN and CDR2 SVGIG (reference sequence). CDR3 length: 17 amino acids. CDR3 protein: CAWSFSRGTGGTSPLHF. The CDR3 DNA reads as TGTGCCTGGAGTTTCTCCCGCGGGACAGGGGGCACTTCACCCCTCCACTTT.

V usage is TRBV13 and J usage is TRBJ2-3, with D maybe TRBD1 (5 bases). This CDR3 contains 16 residues. CDR1 is PRHDT and CDR2 is FYEKMQ in the germline V gene (reference sequence). The V end lost 1 base, the J end lost 2 bases, and 13 bases lay between the germline ends. The CDR3 reads CASSLDGRAHTDTQYF. Written as DNA, the CDR3 is TGTGCCAGCAGCTTAGACGGCAGGGCGCACACAGATACGCAGTATTTT.

This clone was detected a few times. The chain recombines TRBV9 with TRBJ1-1; maybe TRBD1 (5 bases). CDR1 SGDLS and CDR2 YYNGEE come from the germline V gene. The CDR3 loop spans 15 amino acids. V was pared by 0 bases and J by 5 bases, with 14 bases between. This CDR3 is CASSVVSRVGTEAFF. The CDR3 coding sequence is TGTGCCAGCAGCGTAGTCTCCAGGGTTGGTACTGAAGCTTTCTTT.